These 28 T cell receptor beta chains share one sample of origin, sequenced in a study of OX40 agonist ivuxolimab in advanced cancers. Measured with immunoSEQ multiplex PCR; TCRdb has only the in-frame clones, and not every one. The table shows 90,000 to 120,000 clones, with 85% to 95% occurring only once. Material: CD4+ or CD8+ T cells sorted from blood, obtained in a trial of the OX40 agonist ivuxolimab. Every receptor here comes from an adult with an advanced solid tumor such as melanoma, head and neck, liver or kidney cancer.

This chain joins TRBV5-1 and TRBJ2-1, with D unresolved. This CDR3 spans 16 amino acids. Trimming left V 2 bases short and J 3 bases short, with 15 bases between. The germline V gene has CDR1 SGHRS and CDR2 YFSETQ. The CDR3 loop reads CASSFPPGGNYNEQFF. The CDR3 coding sequence is TGCGCCAGCAGCTTCCCTCCGGGCGGCAACTACAATGAGCAGTTCTTC.

This chain connects TRBV19 to TRBJ1-5; 8 bases line up with TRBD1. The germline V gene encodes CDR1 LNHDA and CDR2 SQIVND (reference sequence). Trimming removed 3 bases from V and 6 bases from J; junction bases left unmatched: 7. The CDR3 has 15 residues. CDR3 coding DNA: TGTGCCAGTAGTATGGGGCGGACAGGGCGTCAGCCCCAGCATTTT. Translation gives CASSMGRTGRQPQHF.

This rearrangement joins TRBV2 to TRBJ1-6, with D unresolved. Germline V gene sequence: CDR1 SNHLY, CDR2 FYNNEI. This CDR3 spans 15 amino acids. Trimming removed 7 bases at V and 1 base at J, with 11 bases between. The CDR3 reads CASKTGGSYNSPLHF. The DNA of the CDR3 is TGTGCCAGCAAGACGGGAGGGTCCTATAATTCACCCCTCCACTTT.

This rearrangement joins TRBV19 to TRBJ1-4, with 9 bases fitting TRBD1. The CDR3 totals 14 residues. CDR1 is LNHDA, CDR2 SQIVND, per germline (reference sequence). J lost 8 bases, V lost 3 bases, and 4 bases had no gene match. The CDR3 nucleotides read TGTGCCAGTAGTATGACAGGGGGACGGGAAAAACTGTTTTTT. Translated, it gives CASSMTGGREKLFF.

This chain connects TRBV19 to TRBJ2-2; 12 bases fit TRBD2. V gave up 6 bases and J gave up 4 bases; unmatched junction bases: 6. From germline, CDR1 is LNHDA and CDR2 SQIVND (reference sequence). There are 16 residues in the CDR3. The CDR3 protein is CASRVTSGSVTGELFF. CDR3 nucleotide sequence: TGTGCCAGTAGGGTGACTAGCGGGAGTGTCACCGGGGAGCTGTTTTTT.

V usage is TRBV9 and J usage is TRBJ2-1, with 8 positions matching TRBD2. The germline CDR1 and CDR2 sequences are SGDLS and YYNGEE. The CDR3 is made up of 14 amino acids. J gave up 8 bases and V 0 bases, and 4 bases lay outside the gene matches. CDR3 in DNA: TGTGCCAGCAGCGTAGCGGGACTAGTCGATGAGCAGTTCTTC. Protein sequence: CASSVAGLVDEQFF.

V usage is TRBV6-5 and J usage is TRBJ2-5; D not resolved. Gene TRBJ2-7 matches the end of the DNA better, so the J call may be wrong. The CDR3 covers 12 residues. In germline, CDR1 is MNHEY, CDR2 SVGAGI. The DNA for the CDR3 is TGTGCCAGCAGTTACTCTCGTGGCGAGCAGTACTTC. Protein: CASSYSRGEQYF.

The chain has TRBV9 and TRBJ2-5, with 7 bases that match TRBD1. The CDR3 is made up of 15 amino acids. Germline CDR1 SGDLS, CDR2 YYNGEE. J was trimmed by 3 bases and V by 3 bases; bases with no gene match: 8. The CDR3 region has the DNA TGTGCCAGCAGCGGAACCGGGACAGCAGAAGAGACCCAGTACTTC. Its protein is CASSGTGTAEETQYF. Full variable domain (missing parts from reference TRBV9 and TRBJ2-5): DSGVTQTPKHLITATGQRVTLRCSPRSGDLSVYWYQQSLDQGLQFLIQYYNGEERAKGNILERFSAQQFPDLHSELNLSSLELGDSALYFCASSGTGTAEETQYFGPGTRLLVL.

The rearrangement links TRBV30 to TRBJ2-3, with D perhaps matching TRBD1 or TRBD2 (6 bases each). CDR1 is GTSNPN and CDR2 is SVGIG in the germline V gene (reference sequence). The CDR3 has 13 amino acids. V gave up 2 bases and J gave up 9 bases, with 15 bases separating them. The CDR3 coding sequence is TGTGCCTGGAGTCCCCCGACAGGAGGGACGCAGTATTTT. It codes for CAWSPPTGGTQYF. Full variable domain (remainder filled in from reference TRBV30 and TRBJ2-3): SQTIHQWPATLVQPVGSPLSLECTVEGTSNPNLYWYRQAAGRGLQLLFYSVGIGQISSEVPQNLSASRPQDRQFILSSKKLLLSDSGFYLCAWSPPTGGTQYFGPGTRLTVL.

This clone was seen only once. J is TRBJ2-2 and V is TRBV5-1, with TRBD1 matching over 8 bases. The CDR3 totals 14 residues. The J segment lost 4 bases and the V segment lost 5 bases, leaving 4 bases of the junction unmatched. Germline-derived CDR1 and CDR2 are SGHRS and YFSETQ. The CDR3 sequence: CASRTGARTGELFF. CDR3 coding DNA: TGCGCCAGCAGGACAGGGGCGCGCACCGGGGAGCTGTTTTTT.

V is TRBV28 and J is TRBJ2-7; D not resolved. Deletions cut 2 bases from V and 3 bases from J, with 8 bases between. CDR1 is MDHEN and CDR2 is SYDVKM in the germline V gene. CDR3 length: 13 residues. In DNA, the CDR3 is TGTGCCAGCAGTTTAGGGCTTGACTACGAGCAGTACTTC. Residues: CASSLGLDYEQYF.

This clone occurred once. This CDR3 is CASSLRRRSSYEQYF. CDR3 in DNA: TGTGCCAGCAGTTTGCGACGGAGGAGCTCCTACGAGCAGTACTTC. The chain has TRBV28 and TRBJ2-7; possible D gene TRBD2, 5 bases. Germline CDR1 MDHEN, CDR2 SYDVKM. The CDR3 runs 15 residues. Trimming took off 3 bases at V and 0 bases at J, with 12 bases between the two ends.

The rearrangement joins TRBV11-2 to TRBJ1-5, with no clear D. Looked up from germline, CDR1 is SGHAT and CDR2 is FQNNGV. With 2 bases removed from V and 6 bases from J, the gap between germline ends came to 11 bases. CDR3 length: 14 residues. This CDR3 is CASSLKLDGQPQHF. DNA for the CDR3: TGTGCCAGCAGCTTAAAACTTGACGGTCAGCCCCAGCATTTT.

The chain links TRBV7-9 to TRBJ2-7; no clear D gene. The V gene's germline CDR1 is SEHNR and CDR2 FQNEAQ (reference sequence). This CDR3 region has 12 residues. Trimming removed 1 base at V and 6 bases at J, with 7 bases between. CDR3 sequence reads: CASSLEEFEQYF. The CDR3 region has the DNA TGTGCCAGCAGCTTAGAGGAGTTCGAGCAGTACTTC.

The rearrangement links TRBV4-1 to TRBJ2-1, with 8 positions matching TRBD1. The V segment lost 1 base and the J segment 7 bases; nucleotides outside the gene matches: 6. Germline CDR1 MGHRA, CDR2 YSYEKL. The CDR3 extends over 15 amino acids. CDR3 sequence: CASSQGQGASNEQFF. CDR3 sequence (DNA): TGCGCCAGCAGCCAAGGGCAGGGGGCGTCTAATGAGCAGTTCTTC.

In the case of this clone: The sample contains more than one DNA sequence encoding this CDR3. This chain joins TRBV6-5 and TRBJ2-7; 11 positions agree with TRBD2. This CDR3 contains 15 residues. J was trimmed by 1 base and V by 6 bases; bases with no gene match: 5. Germline V gives CDR1 MNHEY, CDR2 SVGAGI. The CDR3 here is CASSPRTSGSYEQYF. The DNA of the CDR3 is TGTGCCAGCAGCCCCAGGACTAGCGGGTCCTACGAGCAGTACTTC.

V is TRBV27 and J is TRBJ2-1; unclear D gene. Per germline, CDR1 MNHEY and CDR2 SMNVEV (reference sequence). V shed 6 bases and J shed 0 bases, with 3 bases lying between them. The CDR3 totals 12 residues. The CDR3 protein is CASRSSYNEQFF. CDR3 bases: TGTGCCAGCAGGAGCTCCTACAATGAGCAGTTCTTC.

The chain carries TRBV7-5 and TRBJ1-5; the table's D call of TRBD1 was not tested on the DNA. TRBV7-5 is labeled a pseudogene. This CDR3 region has 19 residues. The CDR3: CARSLVVNRGPYSNQPQHF. Written as DNA, the CDR3 is TGTGCCAGAAGCTTAGTAGTCAACAGGGGACCGTATAGCAATCAGCCCCAGCATTTT.

The gene calls are TRBV29-1 and TRBJ2-1; possible D gene TRBD1, 5 bases. Germline V CDR1 and CDR2: SQVTM, ANQGSEA. CDR3 size: 16 residues. V lost 5 bases and J lost 4, with 21 bases in between. CDR3 bases: TGCAGCGTTCCATGGGCCAGGAGTCACAGGTACAATGAGCAGTTCTTC. It specifies CSVPWARSHRYNEQFF.

The chain joins TRBV18 to TRBJ2-2, with 8 bases that match TRBD1. Trimming cost V 3 bases and J 3 bases; bases outside gene matches: 3. The CDR3 has 15 residues. Per germline, CDR1 KGHSH and CDR2 LQKENI. CDR3 sequence: CASSPRQGHTGELFF. CDR3 bases: TGTGCCAGCTCACCTAGACAGGGGCACACCGGGGAGCTGTTTTTT.

The CDR3 DNA reads TGTGCCAGCAGCGTAGGACAGACGAACACCGGGGAGCTGTTTTTT. Protein product: CASSVGQTNTGELFF. The chain joins TRBV9 to TRBJ2-2; a possible D gene is TRBD1 (5 bases). Deletions cut 0 bases from V and 0 bases from J, with 6 bases between. The CDR3 sequence is 15 residues long. Germline V CDR1 and CDR2: SGDLS, YYNGEE.

Only a few counts were recorded for this clone. V usage is TRBV5-8 and J usage is TRBJ2-7; D perhaps matches TRBD1 (7 bases). The CDR3 loop spans 14 amino acids. Trimming cost V 5 bases and J 6 bases, with 18 bases left between them. CDR1 is SGHTS and CDR2 is YDEGEE in the germline V gene. In DNA, the CDR3 is TGTGCCAGCAGACGGGGGACAGTCCAATCCGAGCAGTACTTC. Protein product: CASRRGTVQSEQYF.

This chain links TRBV7-2 with TRBJ2-2; 8 bases are a match to TRBD2. This CDR3 is built from 16 residues. Germline V gene sequence: CDR1 SGHTA, CDR2 FQGNSA. V shed 1 base and J 8 bases; nucleotides not matched to a gene: 9. The CDR3 nucleotides are TGTGCCAGCAGCTTAGGTAGACTAGCGAATCAAGGGGAGCTGTTTTTT. This codes for CASSLGRLANQGELFF.

The V call is TRBV28, the J call TRBJ1-2; possibly TRBD1 for D (6 bases). The CDR3 spans 17 residues. V shed 4 bases and J shed 7 bases, with 25 bases lying between them. In germline, CDR1 is MDHEN, CDR2 SYDVKM. CDR3 protein: CASSSINNRDNRLGYTF. The CDR3 DNA sequence: TGTGCCAGCAGTTCCATCAACAACCGGGACAACAGGCTTGGCTACACCTTC.

The chain has TRBV28 and TRBJ2-7; 8 bases are shared with TRBD2. The V gene end was trimmed by 4 bases and the J gene end by 6 bases; junction bases not matched to a gene: 8. The CDR3 extends over 14 amino acids. Germline V CDR1 and CDR2: MDHEN, SYDVKM. Here the CDR3 reads CASSWSSGTLEQYF. As DNA, the CDR3 is TGTGCCAGCAGTTGGAGTAGCGGGACCCTCGAGCAGTACTTC.

Worth noting for this clone: Since the CDR3 does not end with the conserved phenylalanine or tryptophan, this likely comes from a read error. J is TRBJ2-7 and V is TRBV4-3, with 9 bases identical to TRBD2. CDR3 length: 18 amino acids. Germline lookup yields CDR1 LGHNA and CDR2 YSLEER. Unmatched junction bases numbered 12, after V lost 0 bases and J lost 3 bases. As DNA, the CDR3 is TGCGCCAGCAGCCAAGAATCAACTCTCGGACTAGCGAACTACGAGCAGTACCTC. Protein product: CASSQESTLGLANYEQYL.

CDR3 protein: CASSPAGVYEQYF. CDR3 DNA sequence: TGTGCCAGCTCACCAGCGGGAGTATACGAGCAGTACTTC. The chain joins TRBV18 to TRBJ2-5; 7 bases agree with TRBD2. Near its end, the DNA agrees better with TRBJ2-7, so the J call may be wrong. The CDR3 loop spans 13 amino acids. Germline CDR1 reads KGHSH; CDR2 reads LQKENI.

This chain connects TRBV15 to TRBJ1-5; D is unresolved. V was shortened by 0 bases and J by 0 bases, with 6 bases between the two germline ends. From germline, CDR1 is LNHNV and CDR2 YYDKDF (reference sequence). The CDR3 is made up of 15 amino acids. CDR3 nucleotide sequence: TGTGCCACCAGCAGAGACAAGCATAGCAATCAGCCCCAGCATTTT. This translates into CATSRDKHSNQPQHF.